A selection of T cell receptor beta chains follows, all from one sample in a study of monozygotic twins with inflammatory bowel disease. From its re-call of the 5' RACE reads, TCRdb lists each CDR3 protein once, without DNA. This repertoire includes around 380,000 distinct CDR3 sequences. Sequenced sample: blood. These TCRs come from a human donor with ulcerative colitis or Crohn's disease, or a healthy co-twin of an affected twin (not recorded which). Each CDR3 is given with its conserved first and last residue. Fields, in order: CDR3 length, J gene, clone size, V gene, CDR3 protein. The listing skips clone size in some rows; elsewhere it reads once, few, many or a size class.

length: 15; J: TRBJ2-1; size: -; V: TRBV3-1; CDR3: CASSPSGRAFNEQFF
length: 15; J: TRBJ2-1; size: -; V: TRBV5-6; CDR3: CASSRTIRAGNEQFF
length: 15; J: TRBJ2-7; size: -; V: TRBV4-3; CDR3: CASSQQSGTGYEQYF
length: 16; J: TRBJ1-5; size: -; V: TRBV7-2; CDR3: CASSLRGFYSNQPQHF
length: 14; J: TRBJ1-1; size: -; V: TRBV15; CDR3: CATSRDPGEGVAFF
length: 13; J: TRBJ2-5; size: -; V: TRBV20-1; CDR3: CSAHPTSRETQYF
length: 14; J: TRBJ1-2; size: -; V: TRBV7-2; CDR3: CASSPGGQPQGYTF
length: 13; J: TRBJ2-3; size: -; V: TRBV11-3; CDR3: CASSLGEVDTQYF
length: 17; J: TRBJ2-5; size: -; V: TRBV27; CDR3: CASKTSWIPGGPETQYF
length: 15; J: TRBJ2-4; size: -; V: TRBV20-1; CDR3: CSARDEQWQKNIQYF
length: 14; J: TRBJ1-4; size: -; V: TRBV12-3/TRBV12-4; CDR3: CASSLGTGNEKLFF
length: 14; J: TRBJ2-3; size: -; V: TRBV25-1; CDR3: CASSEWSLRDTQYF
length: 15; J: TRBJ2-7; size: -; V: TRBV6-4; CDR3: CASLAGQGAIYEQYF
length: 15; J: TRBJ2-7; size: -; V: TRBV7-8; CDR3: CASNSRRGKFYEQYF
length: 18; J: TRBJ2-1; size: -; V: TRBV24-1; CDR3: CATSDPRFRLAGGNEQFF
length: 15; J: TRBJ2-7; size: -; V: TRBV7-6; CDR3: CASSLGASGRYEQYF
length: 13; J: TRBJ2-4; size: -; V: TRBV7-9; CDR3: CASRSTGGDIQYF
length: 15; J: TRBJ2-5; size: -; V: TRBV5-5; CDR3: CASSLPWDSQETQYF
length: 17; J: TRBJ2-4; size: -; V: TRBV2; CDR3: CASRPGTFGLAKNIQYF
length: 13; J: TRBJ2-5; size: -; V: TRBV28; CDR3: CATWVGYQETQYF
length: 16; J: TRBJ2-1; size: -; V: TRBV5-1; CDR3: CASSLEPGTGNNEQFF
length: 11; J: TRBJ2-7; size: -; V: TRBV20-1; CDR3: CSANTGYEQYF
length: 15; J: TRBJ2-5; size: -; V: TRBV13; CDR3: CASSLKGGGWETQYF
length: 16; J: TRBJ2-7; size: -; V: TRBV19; CDR3: CASSASIAGALREQYF
length: 16; J: TRBJ2-3; size: -; V: TRBV10-3; CDR3: CAIRTESGGETDTQYF
length: 13; J: TRBJ1-1; size: -; V: TRBV5-5; CDR3: CASSYQGSTEAFF
length: 13; J: TRBJ1-1; size: -; V: TRBV5-1; CDR3: CASSWTEGTEAFF
length: 11; J: TRBJ2-5; size: medium-sized; V: TRBV5-1; CDR3: CASSLEETQYF
length: 17; J: TRBJ1-2; size: -; V: TRBV7-9; CDR3: CASSYSGGVRSPYGYTF
length: 14; J: TRBJ1-1; size: -; V: TRBV5-1; CDR3: CASRLGVGGTEAFF
length: 18; J: TRBJ2-7; size: -; V: TRBV9; CDR3: CASSSQDPGTSGSYEQYF
length: 14; J: TRBJ1-3; size: -; V: TRBV14; CDR3: CASSDGVFSNTIYF
length: 17; J: TRBJ2-5; size: -; V: TRBV29-1; CDR3: CSVEDLRTGGMEETQYF
length: 15; J: TRBJ2-2; size: -; V: TRBV12-3/TRBV12-4; CDR3: CASSPQGATPGELFF
length: 13; J: TRBJ1-2; size: -; V: TRBV20-1; CDR3: CSARQGAAYGYTF